The present T cell receptor beta chain was sequenced within a study of post-analysis software for immune sequencing data. Study-wide results and caveats: Samples sharing a preparation batch grouped tightly together when assessed by F measure. Comparison with controls showed significantly lower normalized Chao1 diversity in multiple sclerosis patients. Patients used about five TRBV segments, including TRBV5-6, TRBV5-1 and TRBV20-1, more often than controls.

This CDR3 spans 12 amino acids. The V gene's germline CDR1 is MNHEY and CDR2 SVGEGT. Researchers reported that TCR beta cDNA libraries carried unique molecular identifiers. A population of about 0.95 to 10 million T cells gave rise to about half a million cDNA molecules. MiXCR, applied by TCRdb to the PCR reads, yields one record per CDR3 protein. The sample carries hundreds of thousands of distinct CDR3 sequences, approximately 45% recorded once. Turning to this clonotype: The antigen remains unidentified.

The chain combines TRBV6-2 or TRBV6-3 with TRBJ2-4; D unresolved. TRBJ2-7 explains the end of the DNA better; the J call may be wrong. This TCR was sampled from a girl between 10 and 17 years old with multiple sclerosis. Sample: blood. CDR3 coding DNA: TGTGCCAGCAGCGCGAGGATAAACGAGCAGTACTTC. Protein product: CASSARINEQYF.